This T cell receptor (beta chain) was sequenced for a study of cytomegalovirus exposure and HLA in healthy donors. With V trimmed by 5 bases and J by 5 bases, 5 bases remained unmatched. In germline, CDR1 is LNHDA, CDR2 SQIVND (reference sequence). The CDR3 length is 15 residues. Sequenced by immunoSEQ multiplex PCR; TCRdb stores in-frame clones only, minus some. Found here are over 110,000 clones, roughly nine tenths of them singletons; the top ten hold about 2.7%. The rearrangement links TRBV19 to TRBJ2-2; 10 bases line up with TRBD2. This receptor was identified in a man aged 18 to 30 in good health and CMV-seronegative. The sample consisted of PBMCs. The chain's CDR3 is CASSERGGITGELFF. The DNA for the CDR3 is TGTGCCAGTAGTGAGCGGGGGGGAATAACCGGGGAGCTGTTTTTT.